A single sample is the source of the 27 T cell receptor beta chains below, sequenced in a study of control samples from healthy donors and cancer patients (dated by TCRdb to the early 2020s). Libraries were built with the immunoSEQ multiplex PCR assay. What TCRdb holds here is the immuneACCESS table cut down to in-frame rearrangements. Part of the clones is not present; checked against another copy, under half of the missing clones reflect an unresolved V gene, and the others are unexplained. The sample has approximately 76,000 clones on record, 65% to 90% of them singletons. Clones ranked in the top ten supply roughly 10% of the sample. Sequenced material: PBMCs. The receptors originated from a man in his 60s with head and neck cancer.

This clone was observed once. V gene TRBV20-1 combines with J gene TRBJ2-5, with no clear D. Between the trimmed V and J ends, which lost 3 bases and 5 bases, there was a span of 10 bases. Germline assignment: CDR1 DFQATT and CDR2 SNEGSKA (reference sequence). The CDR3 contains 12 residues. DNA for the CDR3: TGCAGTGCTAGTCACCAGAGGGAGACCCAGTACTTC. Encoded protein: CSASHQRETQYF.

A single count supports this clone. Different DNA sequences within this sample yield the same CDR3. The CDR3 coding sequence is TGCGCCAGCAGCCCCCAAGGAGCTAACTATGGCTACACCTTC. As protein: CASSPQGANYGYTF. The chain combines TRBV5-1 with TRBJ1-2; no firm D call. Trimming removed 4 bases from V and 0 bases from J, with 10 bases in between. Germline assignment: CDR1 SGHRS and CDR2 YFSETQ. The CDR3 extends over 14 amino acids.

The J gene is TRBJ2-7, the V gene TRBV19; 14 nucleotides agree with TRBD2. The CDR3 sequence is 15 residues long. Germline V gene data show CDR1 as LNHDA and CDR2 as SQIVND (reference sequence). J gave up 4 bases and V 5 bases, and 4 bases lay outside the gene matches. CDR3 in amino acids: CASSQGLAGVYEQYF. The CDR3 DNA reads TGTGCCAGTAGTCAGGGACTAGCGGGAGTATACGAGCAGTACTTC.

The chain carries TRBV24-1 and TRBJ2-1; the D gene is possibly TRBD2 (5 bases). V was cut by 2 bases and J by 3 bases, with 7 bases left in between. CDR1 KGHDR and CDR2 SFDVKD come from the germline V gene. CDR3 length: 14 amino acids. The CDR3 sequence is CATSDSGYYNEQFF. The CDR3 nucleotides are TGTGCCACCAGTGATTCGGGATACTACAATGAGCAGTTCTTC.

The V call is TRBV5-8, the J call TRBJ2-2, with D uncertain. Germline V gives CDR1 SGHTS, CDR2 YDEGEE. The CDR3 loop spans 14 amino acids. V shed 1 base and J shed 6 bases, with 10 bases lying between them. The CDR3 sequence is CASSLYGSAGELFF. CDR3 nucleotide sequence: TGTGCCAGCAGCTTGTATGGTAGTGCCGGGGAGCTGTTTTTT.

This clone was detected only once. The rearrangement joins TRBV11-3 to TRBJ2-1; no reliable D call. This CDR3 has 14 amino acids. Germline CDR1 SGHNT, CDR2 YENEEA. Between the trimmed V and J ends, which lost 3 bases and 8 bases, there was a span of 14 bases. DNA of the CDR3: TGTGCCAGCAGCTTTCGAGGCACGTCCCATGAGCAGTTCTTC. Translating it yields CASSFRGTSHEQFF.

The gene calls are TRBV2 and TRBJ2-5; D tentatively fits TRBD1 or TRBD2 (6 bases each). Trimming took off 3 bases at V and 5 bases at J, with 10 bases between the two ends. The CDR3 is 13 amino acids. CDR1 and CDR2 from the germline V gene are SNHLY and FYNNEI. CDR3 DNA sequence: TGTGCCAGCAGTGAGCAGGGGAGGGAGACCCAGTACTTC. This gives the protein CASSEQGRETQYF.

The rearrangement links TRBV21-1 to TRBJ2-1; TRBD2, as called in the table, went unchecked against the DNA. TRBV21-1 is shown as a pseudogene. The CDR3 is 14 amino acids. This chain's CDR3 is CASSRDWRKVEQFF. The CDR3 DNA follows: TGTGCCAGCAGTCGGGACTGGCGGAAGGTTGAGCAGTTCTTC.

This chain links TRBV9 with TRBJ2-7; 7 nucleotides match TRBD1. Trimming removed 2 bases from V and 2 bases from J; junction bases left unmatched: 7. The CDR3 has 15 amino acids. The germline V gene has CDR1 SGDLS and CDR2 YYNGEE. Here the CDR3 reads CASSVWGQPTYEQYF. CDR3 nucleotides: TGTGCCAGCAGCGTTTGGGGACAGCCTACCTACGAGCAGTACTTC.

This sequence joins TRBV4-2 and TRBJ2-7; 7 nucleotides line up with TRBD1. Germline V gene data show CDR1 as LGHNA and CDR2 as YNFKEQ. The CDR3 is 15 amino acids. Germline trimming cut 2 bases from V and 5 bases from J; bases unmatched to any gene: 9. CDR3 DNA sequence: TGTGCCAGCAGCCAACTCCTGAACAGGGGAGACGAGCAGTACTTC. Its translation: CASSQLLNRGDEQYF.

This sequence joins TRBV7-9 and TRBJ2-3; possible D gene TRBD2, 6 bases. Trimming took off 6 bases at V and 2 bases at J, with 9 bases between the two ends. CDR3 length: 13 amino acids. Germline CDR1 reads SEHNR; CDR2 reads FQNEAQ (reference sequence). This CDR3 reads CASRVAVTDTQYF. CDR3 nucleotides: TGTGCCAGCAGGGTAGCGGTCACAGATACGCAGTATTTT.

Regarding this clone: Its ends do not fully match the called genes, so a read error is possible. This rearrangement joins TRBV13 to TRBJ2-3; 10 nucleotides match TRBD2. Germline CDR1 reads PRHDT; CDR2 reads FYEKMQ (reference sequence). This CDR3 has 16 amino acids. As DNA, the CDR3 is TGTGCCAGCAGCTTATTCCAGCGGGAGGGCACGGATACGCAGTATTTT. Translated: CASSLFQREGTDTQYF.

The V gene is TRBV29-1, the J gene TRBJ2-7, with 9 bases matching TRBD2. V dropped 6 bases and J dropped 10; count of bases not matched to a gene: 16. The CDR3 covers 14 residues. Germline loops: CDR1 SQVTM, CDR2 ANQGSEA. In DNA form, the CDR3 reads TGCAGCGTAACCCCGGGGGTAGCGGGAGAGTCCCAGTACTTC. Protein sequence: CSVTPGVAGESQYF.

In DNA form, the CDR3 reads TGTGCCAGCAGCCAAGTGAGACGGTTAGCAGAGACCCAGTACTTC. Translated: CASSQVRRLAETQYF. The chain uses TRBV14 and TRBJ2-5; D remains ambiguous. Germline assignment: CDR1 SGHDN and CDR2 FVKESK. The CDR3 totals 15 residues. Trimming left V 1 base short and J 4 bases short, with 13 bases between.

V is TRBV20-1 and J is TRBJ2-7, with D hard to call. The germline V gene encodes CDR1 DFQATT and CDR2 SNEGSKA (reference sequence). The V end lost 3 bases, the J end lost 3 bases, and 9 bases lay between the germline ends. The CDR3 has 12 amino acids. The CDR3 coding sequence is TGCAGTGCTAGTATCGATTACTACGAGCAGTACTTC. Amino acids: CSASIDYYEQYF.

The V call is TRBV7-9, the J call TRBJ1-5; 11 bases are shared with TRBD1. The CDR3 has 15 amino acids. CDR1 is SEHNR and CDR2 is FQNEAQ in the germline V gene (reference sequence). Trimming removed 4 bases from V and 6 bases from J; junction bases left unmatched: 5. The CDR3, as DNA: TGTGCCAGCAGCTCGGACAGGGGGCTGATTCAGCCCCAGCATTTT. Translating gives CASSSDRGLIQPQHF.

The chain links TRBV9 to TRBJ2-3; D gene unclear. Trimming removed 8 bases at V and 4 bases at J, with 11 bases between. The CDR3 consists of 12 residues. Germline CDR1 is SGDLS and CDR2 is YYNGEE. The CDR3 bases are TGTGCCAGTACCCTCTCGGCAGATACGCAGTATTTT. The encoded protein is CASTLSADTQYF.

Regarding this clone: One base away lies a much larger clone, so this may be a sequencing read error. As DNA, the CDR3 is TGTCCCACCAGCAGAGTTATGGGGGGGGGCACCGGGGAGCTGTTTTTT. It specifies CPTSRVMGGGTGELFF. The genes are TRBV15 and TRBJ2-2; 7 nucleotides align to TRBD2. The CDR3 extends over 16 amino acids. CDR1 and CDR2 from the germline V gene are LNHNV and YYDKDF (reference sequence).

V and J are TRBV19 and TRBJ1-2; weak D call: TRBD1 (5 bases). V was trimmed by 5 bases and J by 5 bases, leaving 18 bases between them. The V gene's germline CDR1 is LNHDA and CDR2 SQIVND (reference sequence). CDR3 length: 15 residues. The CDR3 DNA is TGTGCCAGTAGTCCCCAAACGACAGTGTTTTATGGCTACACCTTC. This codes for CASSPQTTVFYGYTF.

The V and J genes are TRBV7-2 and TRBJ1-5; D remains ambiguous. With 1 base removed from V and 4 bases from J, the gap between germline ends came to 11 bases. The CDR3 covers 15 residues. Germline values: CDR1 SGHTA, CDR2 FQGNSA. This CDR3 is CASSLGASGNQPQHF. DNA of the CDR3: TGTGCCAGCAGCTTAGGTGCGTCAGGAAATCAGCCCCAGCATTTT.

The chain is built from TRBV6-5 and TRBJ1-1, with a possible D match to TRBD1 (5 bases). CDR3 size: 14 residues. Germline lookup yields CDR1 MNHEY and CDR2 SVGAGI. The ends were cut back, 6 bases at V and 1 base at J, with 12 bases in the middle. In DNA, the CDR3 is TGTGCCAGCAGACGGGGCACAGGGAACACTGAAGCTTTCTTT. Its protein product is CASRRGTGNTEAFF.

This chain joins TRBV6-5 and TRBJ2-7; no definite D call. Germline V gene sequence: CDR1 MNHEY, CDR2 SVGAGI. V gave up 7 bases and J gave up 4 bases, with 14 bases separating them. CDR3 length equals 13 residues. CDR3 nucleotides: TGTGCCAGCACCGCTATCACGGGTTACGAGCAGTACTTC. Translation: CASTAITGYEQYF.

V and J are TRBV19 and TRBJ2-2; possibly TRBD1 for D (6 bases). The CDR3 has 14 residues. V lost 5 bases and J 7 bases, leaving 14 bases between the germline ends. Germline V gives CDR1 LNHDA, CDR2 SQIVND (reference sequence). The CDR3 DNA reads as TGTGCCAGTAGTCCTGGACAGACCCTCGGGGAGCTGTTTTTT. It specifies CASSPGQTLGELFF.

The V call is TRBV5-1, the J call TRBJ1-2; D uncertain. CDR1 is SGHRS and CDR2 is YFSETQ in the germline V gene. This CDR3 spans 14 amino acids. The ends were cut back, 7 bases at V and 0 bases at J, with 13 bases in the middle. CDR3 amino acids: CASSTSLANYGYTF. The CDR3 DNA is TGCGCCAGCTCGACGAGCCTAGCTAACTATGGCTACACCTTC.

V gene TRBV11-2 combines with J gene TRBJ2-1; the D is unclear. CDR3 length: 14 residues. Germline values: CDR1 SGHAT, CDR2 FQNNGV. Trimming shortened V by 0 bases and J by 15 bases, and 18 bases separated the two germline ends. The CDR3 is CASSLDPLPPVLFF. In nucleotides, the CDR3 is TGTGCCAGCAGCTTAGACCCCTTACCGCCGGTTCTGTTCTTC.

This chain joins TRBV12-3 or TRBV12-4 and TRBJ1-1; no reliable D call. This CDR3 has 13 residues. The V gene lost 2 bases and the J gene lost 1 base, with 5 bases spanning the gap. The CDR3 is CASSLSGNTEAFF. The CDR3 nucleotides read TGTGCCAGCAGTTTATCGGGGAACACTGAAGCTTTCTTT.

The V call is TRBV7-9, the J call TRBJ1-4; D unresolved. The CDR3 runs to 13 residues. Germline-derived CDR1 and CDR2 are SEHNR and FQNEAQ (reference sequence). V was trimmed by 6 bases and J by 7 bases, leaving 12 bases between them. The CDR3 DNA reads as TGTGCCAGCAGATCCCGGACGGGTGAAAAACTGTTTTTT. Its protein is CASRSRTGEKLFF.